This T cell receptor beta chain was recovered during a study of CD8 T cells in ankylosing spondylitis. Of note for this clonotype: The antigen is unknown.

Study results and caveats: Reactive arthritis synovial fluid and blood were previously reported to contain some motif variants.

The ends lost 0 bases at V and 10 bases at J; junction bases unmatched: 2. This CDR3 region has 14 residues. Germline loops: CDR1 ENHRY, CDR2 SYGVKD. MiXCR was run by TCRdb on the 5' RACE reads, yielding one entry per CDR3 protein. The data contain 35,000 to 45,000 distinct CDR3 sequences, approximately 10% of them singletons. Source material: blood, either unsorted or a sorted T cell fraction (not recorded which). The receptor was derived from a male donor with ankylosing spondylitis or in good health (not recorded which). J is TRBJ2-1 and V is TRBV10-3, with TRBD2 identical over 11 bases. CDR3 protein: CAISESGLAVEQFF. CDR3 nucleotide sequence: TGTGCCATCAGTGAGTCGGGACTAGCGGTGGAGCAGTTCTTC.